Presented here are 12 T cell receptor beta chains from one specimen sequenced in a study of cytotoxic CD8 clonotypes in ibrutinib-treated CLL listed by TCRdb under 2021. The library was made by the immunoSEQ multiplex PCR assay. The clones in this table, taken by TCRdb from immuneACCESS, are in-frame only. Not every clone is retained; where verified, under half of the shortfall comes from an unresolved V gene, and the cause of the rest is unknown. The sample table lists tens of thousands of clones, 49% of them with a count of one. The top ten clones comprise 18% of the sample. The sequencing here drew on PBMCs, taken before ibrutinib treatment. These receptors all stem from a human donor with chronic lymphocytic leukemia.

The CDR3 nucleotides read TGTGCCAGCAGCTTATCAGGGGCCTACGAGCAGTACTTC. Translating it yields CASSLSGAYEQYF. The chain is built from TRBV7-6 and TRBJ2-7; a weak D match, TRBD1 (6 bases). Germline V gives CDR1 SGHVS, CDR2 FNYEAQ. The CDR3 runs 13 residues. The V and J ends lost 2 bases and 2 bases respectively, with 7 bases between them.

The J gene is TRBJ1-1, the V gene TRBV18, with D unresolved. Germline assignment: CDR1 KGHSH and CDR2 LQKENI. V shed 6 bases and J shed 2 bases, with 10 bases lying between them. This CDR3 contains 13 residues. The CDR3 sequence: CASSGQENTEAFF. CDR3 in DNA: TGTGCCAGCTCTGGGCAGGAAAACACTGAAGCTTTCTTT.

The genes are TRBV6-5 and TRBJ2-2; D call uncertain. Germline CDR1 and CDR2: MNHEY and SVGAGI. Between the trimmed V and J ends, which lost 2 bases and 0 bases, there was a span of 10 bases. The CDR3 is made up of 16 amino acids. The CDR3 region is CASSYRRLTNTGELFF. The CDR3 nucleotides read TGTGCCAGCAGTTACCGGAGACTGACGAACACCGGGGAGCTGTTTTTT.

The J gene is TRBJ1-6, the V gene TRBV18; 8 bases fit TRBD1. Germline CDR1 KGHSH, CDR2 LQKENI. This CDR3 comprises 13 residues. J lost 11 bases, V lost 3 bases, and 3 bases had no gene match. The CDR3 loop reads CASSPPDRAPLHF. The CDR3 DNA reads TGTGCCAGCTCACCGCCGGACAGGGCACCCCTCCACTTT.

CDR3 DNA sequence: TGTGCCAGCAGTTCCGGACAGACCCTGCAGTACTTC. It is translated as CASSSGQTLQYF. The chain carries TRBV7-6 and TRBJ2-7; perhaps TRBD1 as D (6 bases). From germline, CDR1 is SGHVS and CDR2 FNYEAQ. V was trimmed by 6 bases and J by 9 bases, leaving 15 bases between them. The CDR3 runs to 12 residues.

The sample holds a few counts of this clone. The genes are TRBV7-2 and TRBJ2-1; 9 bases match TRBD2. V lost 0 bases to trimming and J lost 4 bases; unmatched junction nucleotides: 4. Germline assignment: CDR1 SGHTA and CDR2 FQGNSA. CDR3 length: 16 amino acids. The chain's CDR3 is CASSLAASGEYNEQFF. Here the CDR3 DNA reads TGTGCCAGCAGCTTAGCGGCTAGCGGGGAATACAATGAGCAGTTCTTC.

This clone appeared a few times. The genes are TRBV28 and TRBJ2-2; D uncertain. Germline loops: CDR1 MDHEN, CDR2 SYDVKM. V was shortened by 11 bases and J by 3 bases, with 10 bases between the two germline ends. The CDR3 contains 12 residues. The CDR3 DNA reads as TGTGCCTTTCTAAATCACACCGGGGAGCTGTTTTTT. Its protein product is CAFLNHTGELFF. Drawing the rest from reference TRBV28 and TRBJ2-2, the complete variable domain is DVKVTQSSRYLVKRTGEKVFLECVQDMDHENMFWYRQDPGLGLRLIYFSYDVKMKEKGDIPEGYSVSREKKERFSLILESASTNQTSMYLCAFLNHTGELFFGEGSRLTVL.

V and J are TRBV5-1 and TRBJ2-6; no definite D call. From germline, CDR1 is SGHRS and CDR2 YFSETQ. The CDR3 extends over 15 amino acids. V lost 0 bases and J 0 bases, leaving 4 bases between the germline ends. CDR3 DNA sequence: TGCGCCAGCAGCTTGGTAGTCTCTGGGGCCAACGTCCTGACTTTC. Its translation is CASSLVVSGANVLTF.

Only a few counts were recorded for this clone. DNA of the CDR3: TGTGCCAGCAGTTCGATGGGGGGGCTGACGCAGTACTTC. Translating gives CASSSMGGLTQYF. J is TRBJ2-7 and V is TRBV28; tentative D call: TRBD2 (7 bases). Trimming shortened V by 4 bases and J by 9 bases, and 16 bases separated the two germline ends. The CDR3 runs 13 residues. CDR1 and CDR2 from the germline V gene are MDHEN and SYDVKM.

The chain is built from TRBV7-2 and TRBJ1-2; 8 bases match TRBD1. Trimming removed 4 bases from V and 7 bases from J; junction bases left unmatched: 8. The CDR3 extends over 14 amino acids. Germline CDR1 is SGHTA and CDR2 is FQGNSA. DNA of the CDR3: TGTGCCAGCAGCTCCTCGGGACAGGATTTTGGCTACACCTTC. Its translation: CASSSSGQDFGYTF.

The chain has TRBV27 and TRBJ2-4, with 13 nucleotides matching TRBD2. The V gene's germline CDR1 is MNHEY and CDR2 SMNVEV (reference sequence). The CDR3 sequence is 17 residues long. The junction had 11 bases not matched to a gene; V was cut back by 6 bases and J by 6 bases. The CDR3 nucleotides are TGTGCCAGCAGCCCTGGACTAGCGGGGGCTGCGGGAAACATTCAGTACTTC. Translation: CASSPGLAGAAGNIQYF.

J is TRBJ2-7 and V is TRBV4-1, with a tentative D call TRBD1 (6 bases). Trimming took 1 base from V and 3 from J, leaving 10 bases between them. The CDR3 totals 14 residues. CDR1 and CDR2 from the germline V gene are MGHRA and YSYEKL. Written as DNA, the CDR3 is TGCGCCAGCAGCCAAGGACAGGTTAACTACGAGCAGTACTTC. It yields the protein CASSQGQVNYEQYF.